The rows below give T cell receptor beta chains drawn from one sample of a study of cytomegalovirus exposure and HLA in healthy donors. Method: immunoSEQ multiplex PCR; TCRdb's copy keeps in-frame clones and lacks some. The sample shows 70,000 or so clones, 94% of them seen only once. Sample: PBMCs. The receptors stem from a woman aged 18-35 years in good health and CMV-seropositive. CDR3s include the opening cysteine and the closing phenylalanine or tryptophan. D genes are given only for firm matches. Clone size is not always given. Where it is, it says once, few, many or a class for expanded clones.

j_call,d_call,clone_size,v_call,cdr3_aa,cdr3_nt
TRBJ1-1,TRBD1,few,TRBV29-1,CSVDSPQWETGGPTEAFF,TGCAGCGTTGATTCCCCCCAATGGGAGACAGGGGGCCCGACTGAAGCTTTCTTT
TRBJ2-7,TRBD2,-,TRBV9,CASSVGLAGSEQYF,TGTGCCAGCAGCGTAGGACTAGCGGGGAGCGAGCAGTACTTC
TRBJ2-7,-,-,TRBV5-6,CASSFVSSYEQYF,TGTGCCAGCAGCTTCGTCAGCTCCTACGAGCAGTACTTC
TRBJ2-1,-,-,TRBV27,CASRRLPNEQFF,TGTGCCAGCAGGCGACTACCCAATGAGCAGTTCTTC
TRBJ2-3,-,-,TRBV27,CASSLTEMGTDTQYF,TGTGCCAGCAGCCTGACAGAAATGGGCACAGATACGCAGTATTTT
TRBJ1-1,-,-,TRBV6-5,CASRRGSGTEAFF,TGTGCCAGCAGGCGGGGTTCCGGCACTGAAGCTTTCTTT
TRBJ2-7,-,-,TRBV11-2,CASSLPIYREGGPYEQYF,TGTGCCAGCAGCTTACCGATATACAGGGAAGGGGGACCCTACGAGCAGTACTTC
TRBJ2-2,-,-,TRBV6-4,CASSGQSNTGELFF,TGTGCCAGCAGTGGACAGTCAAACACCGGGGAGCTGTTTTTT
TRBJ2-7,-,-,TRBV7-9,CASSQDLPKQDRSYEQYF,TGTGCCAGCAGCCAAGATCTACCTAAACAGGATCGCTCCTACGAGCAGTACTTC
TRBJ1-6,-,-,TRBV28,CASSLTLALGSPLHF,TGTGCCAGCAGTTTAACCCTCGCCCTAGGCTCACCCCTCCACTTT
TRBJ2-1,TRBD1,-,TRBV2,CATKTGTGQDEQFF,TGTGCCACCAAGACGGGGACAGGGCAGGATGAGCAGTTCTTC
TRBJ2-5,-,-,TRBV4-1,CASSQDKAGVVGKIQETQYF,TGCGCCAGCAGCCAAGATAAAGCCGGAGTCGTCGGGAAGATCCAAGAGACCCAGTACTTC
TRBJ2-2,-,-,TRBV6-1,CASSVPANTGELFF,TGTGCCAGCAGTGTTCCCGCGAACACCGGGGAGCTGTTTTTT
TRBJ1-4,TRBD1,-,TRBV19,CASSHPGQGREKLFF,TGTGCCAGTAGTCACCCGGGACAGGGACGGGAAAAACTGTTTTTT
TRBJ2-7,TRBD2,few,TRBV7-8,CASSLETSGRREYF,TGTGCCAGCAGCTTAGAGACTAGCGGGAGACGCGAGTACTTC
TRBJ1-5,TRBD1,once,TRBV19,CASIRDRGSNQPQHF,TGTGCCAGTATTAGGGACAGGGGTAGCAATCAGCCCCAGCATTTT